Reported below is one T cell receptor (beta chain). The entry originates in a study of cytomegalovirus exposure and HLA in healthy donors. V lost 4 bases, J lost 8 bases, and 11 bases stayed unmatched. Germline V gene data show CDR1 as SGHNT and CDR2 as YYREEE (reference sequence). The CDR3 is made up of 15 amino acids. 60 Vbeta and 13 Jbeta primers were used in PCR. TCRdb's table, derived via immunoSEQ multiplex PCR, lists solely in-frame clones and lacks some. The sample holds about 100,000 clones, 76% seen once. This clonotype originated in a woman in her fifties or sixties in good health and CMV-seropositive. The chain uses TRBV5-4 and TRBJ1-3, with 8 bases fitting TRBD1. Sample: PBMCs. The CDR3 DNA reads TGTGCCAGCAGCGCCGGACAGGGTGTTTTGGACACCATATATTTT. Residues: CASSAGQGVLDTIYF.